This T cell receptor beta chain was captured in a study of response to subunit inactivated influenza vaccine. Overall study results and limits: The authors offered the suggestion that each seasonal influenza vaccination recruits few new T cells.

This clonotype was seen a few times. Its antigen is not known. The V and J ends lost 6 bases and 1 base, in that order; junction bases with no gene match: 6. The CDR3 is made up of 15 amino acids. CDR1 and CDR2 from the germline V gene are MNHEY and SVGEGT. From the RT-PCR reads, TCRdb called clonotypes with MiXCR, one entry per CDR3 protein. The sample includes around 480,000 distinct CDR3 sequences, 16% of them seen just once. The rearrangement links TRBV6-2 or TRBV6-3 to TRBJ2-5; 9 bases are a match to TRBD2. Sequencing used CD4+ T cells sorted from PBMCs, obtained less than 25 months after vaccination. This receptor was obtained from a man aged 50 to 75 who received an inactivated influenza vaccine. CDR3 sequence reads: CASSGIAGAQETQYF. DNA for the CDR3: TGTGCCAGCAGCGGTATAGCGGGAGCCCAAGAGACCCAGTACTTC.